The 19 T cell receptor beta chains in this list originate from one sample, sequenced in a study of CD4 T cells in relation to SARS-CoV-2 and coronaviruses. Repertoires were generated with immunoSEQ multiplex PCR, while TCRdb's copy carries only in-frame clones and drops some. In the table there are some 60,000 clones, under 95% of which are singletons. What was sequenced was naive CD4+ T cells from PBMCs. The sample's subset: naive CD4+ T cells isolated by negative enrichment. These receptor sequences come from an adult with COVID-19.

The chain carries TRBV4-1 and TRBJ2-7; weak D call: TRBD2 (5 bases). In germline, CDR1 is MGHRA, CDR2 YSYEKL. V lost 0 bases, J lost 5 bases, and 14 bases lay in between. The CDR3 is made up of 15 amino acids. The CDR3 bases are TGCGCCAGCAGCCAAGATGGTCCTAGCAGGAACGAGCAGTACTTC. Its protein product is CASSQDGPSRNEQYF.

The rearrangement uses TRBV18 and TRBJ2-2; 8 bases map to TRBD2. Germline V lookup: CDR1 KGHSH, CDR2 LQKENI. Unmatched junction bases numbered 5, after V lost 3 bases and J lost 5 bases. The CDR3 extends over 15 amino acids. This CDR3 reads CASSPTGGATGELFF. CDR3 nucleotide sequence: TGTGCCAGCTCACCGACCGGGGGGGCGACCGGGGAGCTGTTTTTT. The whole variable domain, filled in from reference TRBV18 and TRBJ2-2, reads NAGVMQNPRHLVRRRGQEARLRCSPMKGHSHVYWYRQLPEEGLKFMVYLQKENIIDESGMPKERFSAEFPKEGPSILRIQQVVRGDSAAYFCASSPTGGATGELFFGEGSRLTVL.

The chain joins TRBV23-1 to TRBJ2-7, with TRBD2 matching over 9 bases. TRBV23-1 belongs to the ORF category, with a function that is uncertain. The CDR3 spans 16 residues. J gave up 3 bases and V 3 bases, and 9 bases lay outside the gene matches. Here the CDR3 DNA reads TGCGCCAGCAGTCAGGGGCCCGGGACTAGCTTCTACGAGCAGTACTTC. Translated: CASSQGPGTSFYEQYF.

This clone was detected only once. For the CDR3, the DNA is TGTGCCAGCAGTACTGGACTAGCGGGAGAATTTACAGATACGCAGTATTTT. It specifies CASSTGLAGEFTDTQYF. The chain carries TRBV2 and TRBJ2-3, with TRBD2 identical over 13 bases. Germline assignment: CDR1 SNHLY and CDR2 FYNNEI. The CDR3 sequence is 17 residues long. V trimming: 5 bases; J trimming: 3 bases; junction bases outside the gene matches: 8.

The J gene is TRBJ2-4, the V gene TRBV6-5, with D unclear. Germline loops: CDR1 MNHEY, CDR2 SVGAGI. The CDR3 sequence is 16 residues long. Trimming cost V 0 bases and J 2 bases, with 11 bases left between them. In nucleotides, the CDR3 is TGTGCCAGCAGTTACTCCCCGCTAGGATCCAAAAACATTCAGTACTTC. This encodes CASSYSPLGSKNIQYF.

This clone was detected only a few times. The genes are TRBV3-1 (or the pseudogene TRBV3-2) and TRBJ1-6; 11 bases agree with TRBD1. The CDR3 runs to 18 residues. V shed 3 bases and J 1 base; nucleotides not matched to a gene: 5. Germline V CDR1 and CDR2: LGHDT, YNNKEL (reference sequence). CDR3 region: CASSHGTGGISYNSPLHF. Written as DNA, the CDR3 is TGTGCCAGCAGCCACGGGACAGGGGGAATTTCCTATAATTCACCCCTCCACTTT.

The chain employs TRBV4-1 and TRBJ2-7; the D gene is possibly TRBD2 (5 bases). Germline values: CDR1 MGHRA, CDR2 YSYEKL. V was clipped by 1 base and J by 6 bases, with 16 bases between them. CDR3 size: 15 residues. DNA for the CDR3: TGCGCCAGCAGCCAAGTCCGGACTGACCTTGCCGAGCAGTACTTC. Protein sequence: CASSQVRTDLAEQYF.

This chain connects TRBV5-4 to TRBJ2-3; D may be TRBD2 (6 bases). Germline V gene lookup returns CDR1 SGHNT and CDR2 YYREEE (reference sequence). V was cut by 4 bases and J by 0 bases, with 15 bases left in between. The CDR3 covers 16 residues. The CDR3 loop reads CASSTGTPLSTDTQYF. The CDR3 region has the DNA TGTGCCAGCAGCACCGGGACTCCTCTAAGCACAGATACGCAGTATTTT.

The chain carries TRBV25-1 and TRBJ2-2; TRBD1 aligns across 7 bases. CDR3 length equals 16 residues. The germline gives CDR1 MGHDK, CDR2 SYGVNS. V was clipped by 3 bases and J by 1 base; unmatched bases: 5. Written as DNA, the CDR3 is TGTGCCAGCAGTGATCCACACAGGGGGAACACCGGGGAGCTGTTTTTT. The encoded protein is CASSDPHRGNTGELFF.

CDR3 sequence reads: CATSKPGQGIDEQFF. Here the CDR3 DNA reads TGTGCCACCAGCAAACCGGGACAGGGCATCGATGAGCAGTTCTTC. The rearrangement links TRBV15 to TRBJ2-1; 9 nucleotides agree with TRBD1. Germline lookup yields CDR1 LNHNV and CDR2 YYDKDF (reference sequence). This CDR3 contains 15 residues. V lost 4 bases and J lost 8; bases outside the gene matches: 9. Looking up the rest from reference TRBV15 and TRBJ2-1 gives the full variable domain: DAMVIQNPRYQVTQFGKPVTLSCSQTLNHNVMYWYQQKSSQAPKLLFHYYDKDFNNEADTPDNFQSRRPNTSFCFLDIRSPGLGDTAMYLCATSKPGQGIDEQFFGPGTRLTVL.

This chain connects TRBV7-3 to TRBJ2-2, with D perhaps matching TRBD2 (7 bases). The CDR3 totals 17 residues. Trimming removed 2 bases from V and 4 bases from J, with 17 bases in between. In germline, CDR1 is SGHTA, CDR2 FQGTGA. Written as DNA, the CDR3 is TGTGCCAGCAGCTTAGATGTAGGGGGAGGGGGCACCGGGGAGCTGTTTTTT. Encoded protein: CASSLDVGGGGTGELFF.

V and J are TRBV6-2 or TRBV6-3 and TRBJ2-7, with a possible D match to TRBD2 (5 bases). Germline V gene lookup returns CDR1 MNHEY and CDR2 SVGEGT. This CDR3 is built from 16 residues. Trimming left V 2 bases short and J 1 base short, with 15 bases between. The CDR3 is CASSYLKGSGSYEQYF. CDR3 DNA sequence: TGTGCCAGCAGTTACCTCAAAGGGAGTGGGTCCTACGAGCAGTACTTC.

V usage is TRBV9 and J usage is TRBJ2-2, with 7 nucleotides matching TRBD1. V trimming: 4 bases; J trimming: 1 base; junction bases outside the gene matches: 7. The V gene's germline CDR1 is SGDLS and CDR2 YYNGEE. This CDR3 region has 16 residues. In DNA form, the CDR3 reads TGTGCCAGCAGCTCTAGACAGGGCCTGAACACCGGGGAGCTGTTTTTT. Its protein product is CASSSRQGLNTGELFF.

V gene TRBV4-2 combines with J gene TRBJ2-1, with TRBD2 identical over 8 bases. This CDR3 is 18 amino acids long. V lost 1 base and J lost 4; bases outside the gene matches: 12. In germline, CDR1 is LGHNA, CDR2 YNFKEQ. CDR3 loop: CASSQGTNGRAAYNEQFF. The CDR3 DNA reads TGTGCCAGCAGCCAAGGGACCAACGGGAGGGCCGCGTACAATGAGCAGTTCTTC.

This chain connects TRBV20-1 to TRBJ2-7; D may be TRBD1 (6 bases). The CDR3 has 16 amino acids. Germline V gene data show CDR1 as DFQATT and CDR2 as SNEGSKA (reference sequence). Deletions cut 3 bases from V and 0 bases from J, with 18 bases between. The CDR3 DNA is TGCAGTGCTAGTTGGGGACACATCACGGGCTCCTACGAGCAGTACTTC. Protein product: CSASWGHITGSYEQYF.

This clone was observed a few times. The chain uses TRBV7-9 and TRBJ2-7, with 8 bases fitting TRBD1. The CDR3 extends over 15 amino acids. The germline V gene encodes CDR1 SEHNR and CDR2 FQNEAQ (reference sequence). With 1 base clipped from V and 3 bases from J, the junction kept 5 bases outside the gene matches. The CDR3 is CASSLDRDRSYEQYF. CDR3 bases: TGTGCCAGCAGCTTAGACCGGGACAGGAGCTACGAGCAGTACTTC.

The chain couples TRBV2 to TRBJ2-1, with a possible D match to TRBD1 (5 bases). Trimming took 4 bases from V and 0 from J, leaving 7 bases between them. Germline V gene data show CDR1 as SNHLY and CDR2 as FYNNEI. The CDR3 runs 14 residues. CDR3 sequence: CASSVGDSYNEQFF. The DNA for the CDR3 is TGTGCCAGCAGTGTAGGGGACTCCTACAATGAGCAGTTCTTC.

This clone was detected a few times. The chain recombines TRBV2 with TRBJ1-1, with TRBD1 as a possible D gene (5 bases). The CDR3 length is 13 residues. The germline CDR1 and CDR2 sequences are SNHLY and FYNNEI. Deletions cut 8 bases from V and 3 bases from J, with 13 bases between. The CDR3 is CASQIEGHTEAFF. DNA for the CDR3: TGTGCCAGCCAGATCGAGGGGCACACTGAAGCTTTCTTT.

This clone was counted between two and nine times. The rearrangement uses TRBV5-4 and TRBJ2-3; D is ambiguous. This CDR3 region has 14 residues. Germline-derived CDR1 and CDR2 are SGHNT and YYREEE (reference sequence). V lost 2 bases, J lost 0 bases, and 7 bases lay in between. CDR3 in DNA: TGTGCCAGCAGCTTATGGGTCAGCACAGATACGCAGTATTTT. It specifies CASSLWVSTDTQYF.